Each of the 9 T cell receptor beta chains below was sequenced from the same sample in a study of beta chain features in type 1 diabetes. Study-wide findings and caveats: Moderately but significantly shorter TCRB CDR3s were found in Type 1 diabetes patients in all four CD4+ subsets.

Sequencing targeted expressed TCRB transcripts, as all isolated RNA had been reverse transcribed. The protocol was immunoSEQ multiplex PCR, while the TCRdb copy is restricted to in-frame clones and leaves out a portion. The table lists some 350,000 clones, roughly a tenth of them singletons. Antigen specificity for these receptors is unknown. The specimen sequenced was central memory CD4+ T cells from blood. These receptors were taken from a young man with type 1 diabetes.

This clone was recorded a few times. CDR3 protein: CASSYFYEQYF. DNA of the CDR3: TGTGCCAGCAGTTATTTCTACGAGCAGTACTTC. The chain uses TRBV6-5 and TRBJ2-7, with D unclear. Per the germline V gene, CDR1 is MNHEY and CDR2 is SVGAGI. V was shortened by 3 bases and J by 3 bases, with 3 bases between the two germline ends. The CDR3 consists of 11 residues.

In its sample, this clone was seen a few times. Different DNA sequences within this sample yield the same CDR3. The chain joins TRBV5-1 to TRBJ2-4; 8 nucleotides line up with TRBD1. CDR1 and CDR2 (germline): SGHRS, YFSETQ. Unmatched junction bases numbered 19, after V lost 8 bases and J lost 12 bases. There are 15 residues in the CDR3. CDR3 nucleotide sequence: TGCGCCAGGAAAGACCCAGGGGGCGCGAGTTGCGGTCAGTACTTC. This translates into CARKDPGGASCGQYF.

The chain employs TRBV28 and TRBJ1-5, with 7 positions matching TRBD1. Trimming took 2 bases from V and 5 from J; bases not matched to a gene: 3. This CDR3 is built from 14 residues. CDR1 is MDHEN, CDR2 SYDVKM, per germline. CDR3 nucleotides: TGTGCCAGCAGTTTAGGACAGGCTTATCAGCCCCAGCATTTT. This codes for CASSLGQAYQPQHF.

This clone has a handful of counts. DNA for the CDR3: TGTGCCAGCAGCTTGGCACAGGGGATCTATAGCTCTGGGGCCAACGTCCTGACTTTC. Residues: CASSLAQGIYSSGANVLTF. The chain links TRBV7-2 to TRBJ2-6, with 7 bases matching TRBD1. The CDR3 contains 19 residues. V gave up 3 bases and J gave up 0 bases; unmatched junction bases: 11. Per germline, CDR1 SGHTA and CDR2 FQGNSA.

This clone was seen a handful of times. The chain uses TRBV5-1 and TRBJ2-7; 8 nucleotides agree with TRBD1. The J segment lost 6 bases and the V segment lost 4 bases, leaving 0 bases of the junction unmatched. CDR3 length: 11 residues. CDR1 is SGHRS, CDR2 YFSETQ, per germline. The CDR3 reads CASSDRGEQYF. CDR3 DNA sequence: TGCGCCAGCAGCGACAGGGGCGAGCAGTACTTC.

The table lists this clone with many counts. The chain is built from TRBV7-9 and TRBJ1-2; D is undetermined. V was cut by 2 bases and J by 7 bases, with 11 bases left in between. The length of the CDR3 is 13 residues. Per germline, CDR1 SEHNR and CDR2 FQNEAQ (reference sequence). CDR3 sequence: CASSLRREGGYTF. CDR3 DNA sequence: TGTGCCAGCAGCTTACGAAGGGAAGGTGGCTACACCTTC.

This clone has a handful of counts. V usage is TRBV25-1 and J usage is TRBJ2-7, with D perhaps matching TRBD2 (6 bases). This CDR3 contains 15 residues. Between the trimmed V and J ends, which lost 2 bases and 7 bases, there was a span of 18 bases. The germline V gene encodes CDR1 MGHDK and CDR2 SYGVNS. The CDR3 reads CASSEVGREAEEQYF. CDR3 DNA: TGTGCCAGCAGTGAAGTCGGCAGGGAGGCGGAGGAGCAGTACTTC.

This clone was seen more than once but under ten times. This chain connects TRBV10-3 to TRBJ2-2; 14 nucleotides match TRBD2. The length of the CDR3 is 16 residues. Germline loops: CDR1 ENHRY, CDR2 SYGVKD. The junction had 11 bases not matched to a gene; V was cut back by 10 bases and J by 7 bases. The CDR3 region is CASSPGLAGGGGELFF. The CDR3 DNA follows: TGTGCCAGCAGCCCCGGACTAGCGGGAGGCGGCGGGGAGCTGTTTTTT.

In the case of this clone: With a far larger clone one base away, a read error is the likely cause. This chain joins TRBV27 and TRBJ2-5, with D possibly TRBD1 on 5 matching bases. Germline CDR1 MNHEY, CDR2 SMNVEV (reference sequence). V lost 5 bases, J lost 4 bases, and 23 bases lay in between. This CDR3 comprises 17 residues. Here the CDR3 DNA reads TGTGCCAGCAGTCCCTTACCGACTTCTCGACAGATAGAGACCCAGTACTTC. Residues: CASSPLPTSRQIETQYF.